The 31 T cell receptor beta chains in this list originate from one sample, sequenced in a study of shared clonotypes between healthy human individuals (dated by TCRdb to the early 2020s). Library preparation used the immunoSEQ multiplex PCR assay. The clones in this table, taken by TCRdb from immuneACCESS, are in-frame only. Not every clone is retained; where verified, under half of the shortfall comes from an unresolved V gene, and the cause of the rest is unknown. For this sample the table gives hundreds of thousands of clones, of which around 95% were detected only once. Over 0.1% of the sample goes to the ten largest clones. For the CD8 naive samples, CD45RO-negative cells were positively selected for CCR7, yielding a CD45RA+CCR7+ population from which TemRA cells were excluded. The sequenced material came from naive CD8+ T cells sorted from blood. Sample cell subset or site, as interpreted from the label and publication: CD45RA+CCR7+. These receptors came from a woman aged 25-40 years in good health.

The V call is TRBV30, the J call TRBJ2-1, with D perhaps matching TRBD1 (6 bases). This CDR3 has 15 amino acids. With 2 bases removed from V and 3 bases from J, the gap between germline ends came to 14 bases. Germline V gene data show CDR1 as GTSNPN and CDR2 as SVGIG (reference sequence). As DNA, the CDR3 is TGTGCCTGGAGTCCGACAGGACAAGACTACAATGAGCAGTTCTTC. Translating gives CAWSPTGQDYNEQFF.

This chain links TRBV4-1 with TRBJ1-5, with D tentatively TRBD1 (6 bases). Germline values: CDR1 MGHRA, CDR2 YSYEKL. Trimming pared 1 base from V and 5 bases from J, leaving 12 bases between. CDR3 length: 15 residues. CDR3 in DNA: TGCGCCAGCAGCCAAGCAGGGGTTACGGATCAGCCCCAGCATTTT. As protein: CASSQAGVTDQPQHF.

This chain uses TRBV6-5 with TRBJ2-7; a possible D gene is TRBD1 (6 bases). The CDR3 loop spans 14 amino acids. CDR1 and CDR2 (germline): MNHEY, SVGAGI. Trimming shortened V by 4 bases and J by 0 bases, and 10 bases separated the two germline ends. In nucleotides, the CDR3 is TGTGCCAGCAGTTCAACAGGGAGCTCCTACGAGCAGTACTTC. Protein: CASSSTGSSYEQYF.

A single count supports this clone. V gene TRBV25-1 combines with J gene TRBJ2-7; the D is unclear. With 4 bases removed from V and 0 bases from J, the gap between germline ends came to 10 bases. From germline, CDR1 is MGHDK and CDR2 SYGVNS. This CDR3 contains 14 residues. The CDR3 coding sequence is TGTGCCAGCAGTGTTTCTATAAGCTCCTACGAGCAGTACTTC. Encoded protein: CASSVSISSYEQYF.

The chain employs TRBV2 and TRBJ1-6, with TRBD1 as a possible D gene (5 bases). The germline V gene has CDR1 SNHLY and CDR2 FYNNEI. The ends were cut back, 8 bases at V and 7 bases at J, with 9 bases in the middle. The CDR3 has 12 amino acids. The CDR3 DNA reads TGTGCCAGCGTTGACAGCAATTCACCCCTCCACTTT. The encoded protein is CASVDSNSPLHF.

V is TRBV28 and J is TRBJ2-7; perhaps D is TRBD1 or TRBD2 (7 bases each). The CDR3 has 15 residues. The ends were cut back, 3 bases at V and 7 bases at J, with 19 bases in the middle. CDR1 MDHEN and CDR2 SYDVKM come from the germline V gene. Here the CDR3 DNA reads TGTGCCAGCAGTTTTGGGTCCAGGGGGGGCGATGAGCAGTACTTC. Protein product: CASSFGSRGGDEQYF.

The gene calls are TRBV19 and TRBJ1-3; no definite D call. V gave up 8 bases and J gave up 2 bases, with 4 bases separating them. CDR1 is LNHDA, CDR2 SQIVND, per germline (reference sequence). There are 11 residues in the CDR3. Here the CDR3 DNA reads TGTGCCAGTGGAACTGGAAACACCATATATTTT. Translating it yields CASGTGNTIYF.

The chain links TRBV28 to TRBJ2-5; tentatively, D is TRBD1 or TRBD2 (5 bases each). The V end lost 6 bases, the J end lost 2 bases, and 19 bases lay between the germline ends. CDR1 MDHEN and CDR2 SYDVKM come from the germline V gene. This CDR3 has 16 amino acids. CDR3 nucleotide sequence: TGTGCCAGCAGCTCCTCCTACGGGACGGGACAAGAGACCCAGTACTTC. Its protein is CASSSSYGTGQETQYF.

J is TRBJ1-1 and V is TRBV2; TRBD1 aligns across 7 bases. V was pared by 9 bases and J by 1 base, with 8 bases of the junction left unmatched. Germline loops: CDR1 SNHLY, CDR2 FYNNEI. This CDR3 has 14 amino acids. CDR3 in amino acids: CARPPDRKNTEAFF. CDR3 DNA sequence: TGTGCCAGACCTCCGGACAGGAAGAACACTGAAGCTTTCTTT.

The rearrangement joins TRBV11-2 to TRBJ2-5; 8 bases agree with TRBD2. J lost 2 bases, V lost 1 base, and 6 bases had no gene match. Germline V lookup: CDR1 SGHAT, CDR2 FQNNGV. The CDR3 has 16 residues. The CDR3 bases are TGTGCCAGCAGCTTAGGCACTAGCGGATTTCAAGAGACCCAGTACTTC. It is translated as CASSLGTSGFQETQYF. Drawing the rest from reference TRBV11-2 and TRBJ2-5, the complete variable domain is EAGVAQSPRYKIIEKRQSVAFWCNPISGHATLYWYQQILGQGPKLLIQFQNNGVVDDSQLPKDRFSAERLKGVDSTLKIQPAKLEDSAVYLCASSLGTSGFQETQYFGPGTRLLVL.

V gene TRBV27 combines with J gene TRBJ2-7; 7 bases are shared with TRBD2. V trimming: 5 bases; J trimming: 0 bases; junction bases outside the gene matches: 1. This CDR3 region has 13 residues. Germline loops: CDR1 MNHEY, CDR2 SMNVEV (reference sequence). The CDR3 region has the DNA TGTGCCAGCAGTCGGACTAGCTCCTACGAGCAGTACTTC. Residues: CASSRTSSYEQYF.

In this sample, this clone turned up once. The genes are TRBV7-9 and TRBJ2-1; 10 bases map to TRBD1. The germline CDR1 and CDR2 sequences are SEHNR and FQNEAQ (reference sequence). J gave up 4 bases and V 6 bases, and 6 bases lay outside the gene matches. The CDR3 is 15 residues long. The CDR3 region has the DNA TGTGCCAGCAGACCGGGGGGACAGGGGTACAATGAGCAGTTCTTC. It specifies CASRPGGQGYNEQFF.

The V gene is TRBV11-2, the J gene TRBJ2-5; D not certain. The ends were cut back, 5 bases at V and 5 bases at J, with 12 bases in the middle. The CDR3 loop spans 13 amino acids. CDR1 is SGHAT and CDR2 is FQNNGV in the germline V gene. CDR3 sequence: CASSPRVGETQYF. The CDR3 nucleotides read TGTGCCAGCAGCCCCCGGGTGGGGGAGACCCAGTACTTC.

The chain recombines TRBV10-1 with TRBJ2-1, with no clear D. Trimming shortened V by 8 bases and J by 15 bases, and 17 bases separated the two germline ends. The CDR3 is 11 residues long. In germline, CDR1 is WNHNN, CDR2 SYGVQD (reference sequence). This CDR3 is CASPSTRWGFF. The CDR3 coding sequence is TGCGCCAGCCCCTCTACCCGATGGGGGTTCTTC.

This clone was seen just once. CDR3 protein: CASRVGASGYTF. CDR3 DNA: TGTGCCAGCAGGGTAGGGGCCTCTGGCTACACCTTC. The chain joins TRBV28 to TRBJ1-2; TRBD1 might be the D (5 bases). Germline V gene lookup returns CDR1 MDHEN and CDR2 SYDVKM. V was cut by 6 bases and J by 7 bases, with 12 bases left in between. This CDR3 is built from 12 residues.

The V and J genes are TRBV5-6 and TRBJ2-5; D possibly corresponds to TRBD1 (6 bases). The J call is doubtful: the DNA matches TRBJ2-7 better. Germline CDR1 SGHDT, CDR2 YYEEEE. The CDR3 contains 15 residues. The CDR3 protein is CASTGESGDRYEQYF. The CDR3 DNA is TGTGCCAGCACCGGAGAGTCAGGGGACCGGTACGAGCAGTACTTC.

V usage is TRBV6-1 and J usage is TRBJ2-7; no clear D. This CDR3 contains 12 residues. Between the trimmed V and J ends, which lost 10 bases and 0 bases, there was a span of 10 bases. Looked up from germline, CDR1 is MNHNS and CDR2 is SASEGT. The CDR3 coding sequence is TGTGCCACTGGGGTGGCCTCCTACGAGCAGTACTTC. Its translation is CATGVASYEQYF.

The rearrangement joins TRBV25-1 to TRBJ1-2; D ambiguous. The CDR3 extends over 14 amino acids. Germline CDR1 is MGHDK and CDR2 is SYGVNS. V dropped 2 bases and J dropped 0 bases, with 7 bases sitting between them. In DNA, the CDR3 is TGTGCCAGCAGTGAACTGAGAGCTAACTATGGCTACACCTTC. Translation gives CASSELRANYGYTF.

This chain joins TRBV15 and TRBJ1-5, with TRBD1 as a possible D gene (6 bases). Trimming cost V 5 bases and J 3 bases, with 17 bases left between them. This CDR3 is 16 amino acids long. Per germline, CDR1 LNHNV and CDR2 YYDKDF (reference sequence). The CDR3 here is CATSDRQERDNQPQHF. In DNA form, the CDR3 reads TGTGCCACCAGCGACCGACAGGAGAGGGACAATCAGCCCCAGCATTTT.

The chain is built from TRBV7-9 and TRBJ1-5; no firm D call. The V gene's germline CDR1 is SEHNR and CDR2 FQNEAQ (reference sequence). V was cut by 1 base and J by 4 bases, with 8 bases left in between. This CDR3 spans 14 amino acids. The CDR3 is CASSLDGFNQPQHF. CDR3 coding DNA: TGTGCCAGCAGCTTAGATGGGTTTAATCAGCCCCAGCATTTT.

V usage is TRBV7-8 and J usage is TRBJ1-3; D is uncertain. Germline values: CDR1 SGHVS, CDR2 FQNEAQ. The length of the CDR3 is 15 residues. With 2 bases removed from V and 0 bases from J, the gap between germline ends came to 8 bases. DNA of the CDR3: TGTGCCAGCAGCTTACAACCGGCCTCTGGAAACACCATATATTTT. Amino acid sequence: CASSLQPASGNTIYF.

The CDR3 region is CASSRTKPRSEAFF. The DNA of the CDR3 is TGCGCCAGCAGTCGCACGAAACCAAGGAGCGAAGCTTTCTTT. This chain connects TRBV4-1 to TRBJ1-1; D call uncertain. The CDR3 contains 14 residues. Trimming removed 6 bases at V and 8 bases at J, with 19 bases between. CDR1 is MGHRA, CDR2 YSYEKL, per germline.

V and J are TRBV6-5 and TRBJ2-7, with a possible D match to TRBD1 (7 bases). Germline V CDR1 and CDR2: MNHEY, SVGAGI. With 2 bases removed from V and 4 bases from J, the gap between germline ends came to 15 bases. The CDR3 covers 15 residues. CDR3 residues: CASSYKPGGSYEQYF. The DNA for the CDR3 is TGTGCCAGCAGTTACAAGCCAGGGGGGTCTTACGAGCAGTACTTC.

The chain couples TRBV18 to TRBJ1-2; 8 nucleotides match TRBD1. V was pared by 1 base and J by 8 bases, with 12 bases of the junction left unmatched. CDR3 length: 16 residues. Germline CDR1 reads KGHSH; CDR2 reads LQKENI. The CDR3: CASSPRDRFETEGYTF. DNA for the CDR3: TGTGCCAGCTCACCACGGGACAGGTTCGAAACGGAAGGCTACACCTTC.

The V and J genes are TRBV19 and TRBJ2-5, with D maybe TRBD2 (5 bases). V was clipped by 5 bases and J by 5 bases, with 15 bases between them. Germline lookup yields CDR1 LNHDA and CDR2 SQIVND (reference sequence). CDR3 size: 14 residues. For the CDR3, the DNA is TGTGCCAGTAGTCTTCGGGATATTCGGGAGACCCAGTACTTC. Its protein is CASSLRDIRETQYF.

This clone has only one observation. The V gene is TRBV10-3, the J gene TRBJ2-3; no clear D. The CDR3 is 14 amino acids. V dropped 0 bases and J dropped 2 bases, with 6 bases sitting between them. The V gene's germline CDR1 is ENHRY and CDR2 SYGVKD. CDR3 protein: CAISESIVTDTQYF. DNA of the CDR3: TGTGCCATCAGTGAGTCCATTGTCACAGATACGCAGTATTTT.

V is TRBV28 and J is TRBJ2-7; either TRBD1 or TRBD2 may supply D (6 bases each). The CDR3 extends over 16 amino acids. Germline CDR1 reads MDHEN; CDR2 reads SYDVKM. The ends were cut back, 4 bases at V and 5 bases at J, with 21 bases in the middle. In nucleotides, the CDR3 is TGTGCCAGCAGTTGGCGGGGACACTTTCTAAGGAACGAGCAGTACTTC. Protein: CASSWRGHFLRNEQYF.

CDR3 sequence reads: CARQVMLAKNIQYF. CDR3 nucleotides: TGTGCCAGACAGGTGATGTTAGCCAAAAACATTCAGTACTTC. This chain connects TRBV6-1 to TRBJ2-4; TRBD1 is a possible D gene (5 bases). The V and J ends lost 9 bases and 0 bases respectively, with 12 bases between them. CDR1 MNHNS and CDR2 SASEGT come from the germline V gene. The CDR3 totals 14 residues.

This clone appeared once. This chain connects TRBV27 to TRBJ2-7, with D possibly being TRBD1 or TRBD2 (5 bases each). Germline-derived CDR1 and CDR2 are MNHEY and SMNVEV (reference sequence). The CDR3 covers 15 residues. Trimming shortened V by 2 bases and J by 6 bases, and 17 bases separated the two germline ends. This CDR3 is CASSLITGTNVEQYF. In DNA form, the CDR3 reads TGTGCCAGCAGTTTAATAACCGGGACCAACGTCGAGCAGTACTTC.

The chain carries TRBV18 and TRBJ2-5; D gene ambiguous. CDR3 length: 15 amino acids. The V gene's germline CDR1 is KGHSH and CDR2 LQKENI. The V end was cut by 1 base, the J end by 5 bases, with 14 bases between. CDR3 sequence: CASSPLTETWETQYF. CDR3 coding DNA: TGTGCCAGCTCACCACTCACAGAGACTTGGGAGACCCAGTACTTC.

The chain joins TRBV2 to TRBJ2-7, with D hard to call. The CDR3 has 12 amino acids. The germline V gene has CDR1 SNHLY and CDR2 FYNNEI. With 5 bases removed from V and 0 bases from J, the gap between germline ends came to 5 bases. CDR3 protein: CASSYISYEQYF. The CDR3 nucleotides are TGTGCCAGCAGTTATATCTCCTACGAGCAGTACTTC.